This TCR beta chain was found in a study of shared clonotypes between healthy human individuals. V dropped 2 bases and J dropped 6; count of bases not matched to a gene: 15. The germline V gene has CDR1 GTSNPN and CDR2 SVGIG (reference sequence). The CDR3 loop spans 17 amino acids. As concerns this clone: What it recognizes is unknown.

Free of recent acute infections or vaccinations, the donors were healthy HIV-negative adults. Adults of Caucasian background living in Nashville, Tennessee made up all donors. Study results and caveats: Estimated richness was generally greater in naive than memory subsets.

Authors' processing steps: Owing to the provision of junction-only sequences devoid of quality scores by immunoSEQ, filtering differed. Sequencing was performed with immunoSEQ multiplex PCR; in TCRdb, only in-frame clones are kept and a portion is missing. D and trimming come from the DNA, and the V and J calls and clone size come from that table. Among 2 million to 2.5 million clones listed, 93% were seen once. This TCR was sampled from a man younger than 35 in good health. Some clones in this sample may be carry-over from other donors' samples. V usage is TRBV30 and J usage is TRBJ2-2; 7 bases fit TRBD2. Sequenced sample: naive CD4+ T cells from PBMCs. Subset indicated: CD45RA+ positively selected. The CDR3 loop is CAWSPLMLWEGAGELFF. In DNA, the CDR3 is TGTGCCTGGAGTCCCCTTATGTTGTGGGAGGGCGCCGGGGAGCTGTTTTTT. The full variable domain, with the rest looked up from reference TRBV30 and TRBJ2-2, is SQTIHQWPATLVQPVGSPLSLECTVEGTSNPNLYWYRQAAGRGLQLLFYSVGIGQISSEVPQNLSASRPQDRQFILSSKKLLLSDSGFYLCAWSPLMLWEGAGELFFGEGSRLTVL.